This T cell receptor (beta chain) is from a study of T cell responses to AZD1222 COVID-19 vaccine. A word on this clone: One junction end disagrees with the germline gene, perhaps due to a read error.

TCRdb's table, derived via immunoSEQ multiplex PCR, lists solely in-frame clones and lacks some. The sample has about 89,000 clones, 70% to 90% seen once; the top ten hold around 5.5%. CDR1 and CDR2 (germline): MNHEY, SMNVEV (reference sequence). The CDR3 is 12 amino acids. This receptor was taken from an adult who received the AZD1222 COVID-19 vaccine. This rearrangement joins TRBV27 to TRBJ2-7; no clear D gene. Sequenced material: peripheral blood, taken 28 days after the second AZD1222 dose. CDR3 nucleotides: TGTGCCAGCAGTTTACCTGGGTACGTGCAGTACTTC. It specifies CASSLPGYVQYF.